This entry lists 17 T cell receptor beta chains sequenced from one sample in a study of TIL therapy for anti-PD-1-resistant metastatic lung cancer. Described time point: pre-treatment sample, taken before nivolumab and TIL therapy. The immunoSEQ assay was v3. Method: immunoSEQ multiplex PCR; TCRdb's copy keeps in-frame clones and lacks some. The table includes tens of thousands of clones, about 70% detected once. The sample consisted of blood, taken at baseline. Receptor source: a person aged 25 to 85 with non-small cell lung cancer.

The rearrangement uses TRBV6-5 and TRBJ2-1; unclear D gene. The V end lost 2 bases, the J end lost 4 bases, and 12 bases lay between the germline ends. CDR1 MNHEY and CDR2 SVGAGI come from the germline V gene. There are 15 residues in the CDR3. CDR3 in DNA: TGTGCCAGCAGTTACATGCACCCTAGGTACAATGAGCAGTTCTTC. As protein: CASSYMHPRYNEQFF.

This clone has just a few counts. The chain has TRBV5-5 and TRBJ2-3, with 11 bases fitting TRBD1. Germline loops: CDR1 SGHKS, CDR2 YYEKEE (reference sequence). This CDR3 comprises 14 residues. The V segment lost 4 bases and the J segment 4 bases; nucleotides outside the gene matches: 2. In DNA form, the CDR3 reads TGTGCCAGCAGCCGGGGACAGGGGGCAGATACGCAGTATTTT. Translated, it gives CASSRGQGADTQYF.

This clone was seen more than once but under ten times. This chain uses TRBV7-9 with TRBJ2-3; 10 bases are a match to TRBD2. The germline V gene encodes CDR1 SEHNR and CDR2 FQNEAQ (reference sequence). The CDR3 extends over 15 amino acids. V shed 4 bases and J 1 base; nucleotides not matched to a gene: 2. CDR3 protein: CASSYLAGGTDTQYF. In nucleotides, the CDR3 is TGTGCCAGCAGCTACCTAGCGGGGGGCACAGATACGCAGTATTTT. Supplemented by reference TRBV7-9 and TRBJ2-3, the full variable domain reads DTGVSQNPRHKITKRGQNVTFRCDPISEHNRLYWYRQTLGQGPEFLTYFQNEAQLEKSRLLSDRFSAERPKGSFSTLEIQRTEQGDSAMYLCASSYLAGGTDTQYFGPGTRLTVL.

This sequence joins TRBV10-2 and TRBJ2-7; D perhaps matches TRBD2 (6 bases). The CDR3 extends over 16 amino acids. Trimming left V 3 bases short and J 0 bases short, with 15 bases between. Germline V gives CDR1 WSHSY, CDR2 SAAADI. Written as DNA, the CDR3 is TGCGCCAGCAGTGACCCCGGGGGAGAGAGCTCCTACGAGCAGTACTTC. Translating gives CASSDPGGESSYEQYF.

This rearrangement joins TRBV5-1 to TRBJ2-1; 12 bases are shared with TRBD2. The CDR3 runs 16 residues. Germline CDR1 is SGHRS and CDR2 is YFSETQ. The J segment lost 5 bases and the V segment lost 3 bases, leaving 6 bases of the junction unmatched. DNA of the CDR3: TGCGCCAGCAGCTCCTGGACTAGCGGGATCCACAATGAGCAGTTCTTC. Its protein product is CASSSWTSGIHNEQFF. Variable domain in full (rest from reference TRBV5-1 and TRBJ2-1): KAGVTQTPRYLIKTRGQQVTLSCSPISGHRSVSWYQQTPGQGLQFLFEYFSETQRNKGNFPGRFSGRQFSNSRSEMNVSTLELGDSALYLCASSSWTSGIHNEQFFGPGTRLTVL.

This chain connects TRBV4-2 to TRBJ1-5; TRBD1 aligns across 8 bases. The junction had 8 bases not matched to a gene; V was cut back by 4 bases and J by 3 bases. Germline CDR1 LGHNA, CDR2 YNFKEQ. This CDR3 has 16 residues. DNA for the CDR3: TGTGCCAGCAGCCCACAGGGGGAAATAAACAATCAGCCCCAGCATTTT. This gives the protein CASSPQGEINNQPQHF.

V gene TRBV30 combines with J gene TRBJ2-3; 13 bases align to TRBD2. V trimming: 4 bases; J trimming: 2 bases; junction bases outside the gene matches: 3. CDR1 and CDR2 (germline): GTSNPN, SVGIG (reference sequence). The CDR3 is made up of 15 amino acids. The CDR3 sequence is CAWNGLAGDTDTQYF. CDR3 in DNA: TGTGCCTGGAACGGACTAGCGGGAGACACAGATACGCAGTATTTT. Variable domain in full (rest from reference TRBV30 and TRBJ2-3): SQTIHQWPATLVQPVGSPLSLECTVEGTSNPNLYWYRQAAGRGLQLLFYSVGIGQISSEVPQNLSASRPQDRQFILSSKKLLLSDSGFYLCAWNGLAGDTDTQYFGPGTRLTVL.

The gene calls are TRBV4-3 and TRBJ2-2, with a weak D call TRBD1 (6 bases). Trimming removed 5 bases at V and 4 bases at J, with 11 bases between. Germline-derived CDR1 and CDR2 are LGHNA and YSLEER. There are 14 residues in the CDR3. The DNA of the CDR3 is TGCGCCAGCAGCAGTCAGGGGAGCACCGGGGAGCTGTTTTTT. As protein: CASSSQGSTGELFF.

The V gene is TRBV2, the J gene TRBJ1-5; 9 bases align to TRBD1. V was pared by 6 bases and J by 0 bases, with 3 bases of the junction left unmatched. The CDR3 spans 15 residues. Germline CDR1 SNHLY, CDR2 FYNNEI. The DNA for the CDR3 is TGTGCCAGCAGGATGACAGGGGGTAGCAATCAGCCCCAGCATTTT. Translated, it gives CASRMTGGSNQPQHF.

A word on this clone: Other DNA sequences from this sample encode an identical CDR3 as well. The rearrangement joins TRBV19 to TRBJ2-3, with D tentatively TRBD2 (5 bases). Looked up from germline, CDR1 is LNHDA and CDR2 is SQIVND (reference sequence). CDR3 length: 12 residues. V lost 8 bases and J lost 5, with 11 bases in between. CDR3 in amino acids: CASRLSGDTQYF. The CDR3 nucleotides read TGTGCCAGTCGATTAAGCGGAGATACGCAGTATTTT.

The chain uses TRBV15 and TRBJ2-3; the D is unclear. Trimming removed 1 base at V and 4 bases at J, with 9 bases between. The CDR3 covers 14 residues. Germline CDR1 and CDR2: LNHNV and YYDKDF (reference sequence). Here the CDR3 reads CATSRGLIADTQYF. The CDR3 DNA reads TGTGCCACCAGCAGAGGATTAATTGCAGATACGCAGTATTTT. Combining the CDR3 with reference TRBV15 and TRBJ2-3 gives the whole variable domain DAMVIQNPRYQVTQFGKPVTLSCSQTLNHNVMYWYQQKSSQAPKLLFHYYDKDFNNEADTPDNFQSRRPNTSFCFLDIRSPGLGDTAMYLCATSRGLIADTQYFGPGTRLTVL.

This clone turned up a few times. The chain joins TRBV27 to TRBJ1-1; possibly TRBD1 for D (5 bases). Per the germline V gene, CDR1 is MNHEY and CDR2 is SMNVEV (reference sequence). V was pared by 7 bases and J by 6 bases, with 15 bases between. The CDR3 runs 13 residues. In nucleotides, the CDR3 is TGTGCCAGCAAACAATCAGGGACCCCTGAAGCTTTCTTT. This gives the protein CASKQSGTPEAFF.

CDR3 region: CASSLGPNNEQFF. The CDR3 DNA is TGTGCCAGCAGCTTGGGACCCAACAATGAGCAGTTCTTC. The chain employs TRBV7-3 and TRBJ2-1; the D call may be TRBD1 or TRBD2 (5 bases each). Germline values: CDR1 SGHTA, CDR2 FQGTGA. Trimming cost V 3 bases and J 5 bases, with 8 bases left between them. This CDR3 comprises 13 residues.

This clone was counted once. The gene calls are TRBV6-5 and TRBJ1-2; D is unclear. Germline CDR1 reads MNHEY; CDR2 reads SVGAGI. Trimming removed 6 bases at V and 4 bases at J, with 18 bases between. There are 15 residues in the CDR3. The DNA of the CDR3 is TGTGCCAGCAGGGACCGTGGAGGGAAGAGCTATGGCTACACCTTC. Protein: CASRDRGGKSYGYTF.

This clone was recorded a few times. This sequence joins TRBV7-2 and TRBJ1-1; D gene uncertain. Germline CDR1 and CDR2: SGHTA and FQGNSA. The V and J ends lost 4 bases and 0 bases respectively, with 12 bases between them. The length of the CDR3 is 15 residues. For the CDR3, the DNA is TGTGCCAGCAGCTGGGGAGGGTCCATGAACACTGAAGCTTTCTTT. Protein: CASSWGGSMNTEAFF.

The gene calls are TRBV5-1 and TRBJ2-2; D may be TRBD2 (5 bases). Germline assignment: CDR1 SGHRS and CDR2 YFSETQ. This CDR3 is built from 15 residues. Trimming took 6 bases from V and 2 from J, leaving 14 bases between them. The CDR3: CASTVGSGNTGELFF. In DNA form, the CDR3 reads TGCGCCAGCACCGTTGGGAGCGGAAACACCGGGGAGCTGTTTTTT.

This clone showed up just a few times. The gene calls are TRBV7-9 and TRBJ1-6; no firm D call. The CDR3 covers 15 residues. Trimming pared 0 bases from V and 10 bases from J, leaving 13 bases between. In germline, CDR1 is SEHNR, CDR2 FQNEAQ (reference sequence). The CDR3, as DNA: TGTGCCAGCAGCTTAGCAGACGGACCTTGGTCACCCCTCCACTTT. It specifies CASSLADGPWSPLHF.